Each of the 29 T cell receptor beta chains below was sequenced from the same sample in a study of read filtering for tumor transcriptome and immune sequencing. Molecular barcoded adaptors covering alpha/delta and beta/gamma chains were used on 400 ng RNA. TCRdb re-derived calls from the reads in MiXCR, one entry per CDR3 protein. The data contain 50,000 or so distinct CDR3 sequences, roughly 18% of them singletons. The sequenced sample consisted of a population of CD138-negative cells sorted from bone marrow. The receptors were gathered from a donor aged 40 or older with multiple myeloma.

This clonotype was found many times. The chain joins TRBV6-2 or TRBV6-3 to TRBJ2-7; 8 positions match TRBD2. Germline V lookup: CDR1 MNHEY, CDR2 SVGEGT. The V and J ends lost 5 bases and 0 bases, in that order; junction bases with no gene match: 6. CDR3 length: 15 amino acids. CDR3 region: CASSRGTSGSYEQYF. CDR3 DNA: TGTGCCAGCAGTCGGGGAACTAGCGGCTCCTACGAGCAGTACTTC.

Details on this clonotype: It may be a read error: a sequence one base away is much more abundant. This sequence joins TRBV7-9 and TRBJ2-3; D unresolved. The CDR3 is made up of 12 amino acids. The ends were cut back, 2 bases at V and 4 bases at J, with 4 bases in the middle. Germline CDR1 reads SEHNR; CDR2 reads FQNEAQ (reference sequence). This CDR3 reads CASSLIADTQYF. DNA for the CDR3: TGTGCCAGCAGCTTAATTGCAGATACGCAGTATTTT.

This clonotype was counted many times. The rearrangement joins TRBV6-2 or TRBV6-3 to TRBJ2-2; tentative D call: TRBD2 (6 bases). CDR1 is MNHEY and CDR2 is SVGEGT in the germline V gene. There are 15 residues in the CDR3. The V end was cut by 7 bases, the J end by 4 bases, with 16 bases between. CDR3 nucleotides: TGTGCCAGCAACACCCGGGAGTCCGTCACCGGGGAGCTGTTTTTT. Its translation is CASNTRESVTGELFF.

This clonotype was recorded a few times. The chain has TRBV12-3 or TRBV12-4 and TRBJ2-1; D tentatively fits TRBD1 or TRBD2 (5 bases each). The CDR3 has 14 amino acids. The V and J ends lost 6 bases and 5 bases respectively, with 14 bases between them. CDR3 amino acids: CASSAGTANNEQFF. The CDR3, as DNA: TGTGCCAGCAGCGCCGGGACGGCCAACAATGAGCAGTTCTTC.

This clonotype occurred many times. The V and J genes are TRBV5-1 and TRBJ2-1; TRBD1 is a possible D gene (5 bases). Germline values: CDR1 SGHRS, CDR2 YFSETQ. This CDR3 comprises 15 residues. V was shortened by 0 bases and J by 4 bases, with 11 bases between the two germline ends. The CDR3 DNA reads as TGCGCCAGCAGCTTGGGGCAGGGTGCATACAATGAGCAGTTCTTC. Residues: CASSLGQGAYNEQFF.

As concerns this clonotype: A read error is possible here, since a much larger clone lies one base away. V gene TRBV7-2 combines with J gene TRBJ2-3; TRBD2 agrees at 10 bases. The V gene's germline CDR1 is SGHTA and CDR2 FQGNSA. The CDR3 loop spans 19 amino acids. This chain's CDR3 is CASSLEALAGRGGTDTLYF. CDR3 DNA sequence: TGTGCCAGCAGCTTAGAAGCACTAGCGGGAAGGGGGGGCACAGATACGCTGTATTTT.

Many counts were recorded for this clonotype. The CDR3 loop is CASGLVVTGGSYTEAFF. The CDR3, as DNA: TGTGCTAGTGGTTTGGTAGTGACAGGGGGCTCGTACACTGAAGCTTTCTTT. This chain joins TRBV12-5 and TRBJ1-1; 10 bases fit TRBD1. The V gene end was trimmed by 0 bases and the J gene end by 3 bases; junction bases not matched to a gene: 7. Germline assignment: CDR1 LGHNT and CDR2 FRNRAP. This CDR3 spans 17 amino acids.

The rearrangement uses TRBV2 and TRBJ1-4; D possibly corresponds to TRBD1 (6 bases). Germline CDR1 reads SNHLY; CDR2 reads FYNNEI. This CDR3 is built from 14 residues. The CDR3 region is CSSRQDATNEKLFF. CDR3 nucleotides: TGTTCCTCACGACAGGACGCAACTAATGAAAAACTGTTTTTT.

This clonotype was detected ten times or more. This sequence joins TRBV29-1 and TRBJ2-7, with D possibly being TRBD1 or TRBD2 (5 bases each). Germline CDR1 SQVTM, CDR2 ANQGSEA. This CDR3 spans 11 amino acids. The germline V and J ends were trimmed by 3 bases and 6 bases, with 9 bases remaining between them. CDR3 protein: CSVDSGPEQYF. The CDR3 bases are TGCAGCGTTGATTCGGGGCCCGAGCAGTACTTC.

This clonotype came up once. It may be a read error: a sequence one base away is much more abundant. For the CDR3, the DNA is TGTGCCAGCATGAGGACAGGGCCTCAGACTGAAGCTTTCTTT. Amino acid sequence: CASMRTGPQTEAFF. This rearrangement joins TRBV6-6 to TRBJ1-1; 8 bases map to TRBD1. V shed 7 bases and J 5 bases; nucleotides not matched to a gene: 9. This CDR3 region has 14 residues. CDR1 and CDR2 from the germline V gene are MNHNY and SVGAGI (reference sequence).

Many counts were recorded for this clonotype. The chain employs TRBV19 and TRBJ2-3; no definite D call. CDR1 LNHDA and CDR2 SQIVND come from the germline V gene (reference sequence). Trimming took 3 bases from V and 0 from J, leaving 13 bases between them. This CDR3 contains 16 residues. Here the CDR3 DNA reads TGTGCCAGTAGTATCGGCCCTCCGACTAGCACAGATACGCAGTATTTT. This codes for CASSIGPPTSTDTQYF. The complete variable domain, with remaining parts taken from reference TRBV19 and TRBJ2-3, reads DGGITQSPKYLFRKEGQNVTLSCEQNLNHDAMYWYRQDPGQGLRLIYYSQIVNDFQKGDIAEGYSVSREKKESFPLTVTSAQKNPTAFYLCASSIGPPTSTDTQYFGPGTRLTVL.

A remark on this clonotype: This could be a read error, since a much larger clone is one nucleotide away. The chain has TRBV4-2 and TRBJ2-1; D may be TRBD2 (6 bases). This CDR3 has 14 amino acids. CDR1 is LGHNA and CDR2 is YNFKEQ in the germline V gene. CDR3 sequence reads: CASSQGRTNNEQSF. For the CDR3, the DNA is TGTGCCAGCAGCCAAGGCCGGACTAACAATGAGCAGTCCTTC.

Turning to this clonotype: A much larger clonotype is one base distant, so this may be a read error. In this CDR3 the conserved last residue, phenylalanine or tryptophan, is missing, so a read error is likely. V is TRBV12-3 or TRBV12-4 and J is TRBJ2-2; D is ambiguous. The CDR3 covers 16 residues. V gave up 3 bases and J gave up 5 bases, with 16 bases separating them. CDR3 residues: CASSFRSGMRTGELFS. In nucleotides, the CDR3 is TGTGCCAGCAGTTTCAGGAGTGGGATGAGAACCGGGGAGCTGTTTTCT.

This clonotype was detected ten times or more. This rearrangement joins TRBV7-2 to TRBJ2-1; 14 bases match TRBD2. Germline trimming cut 5 bases from V and 0 bases from J; bases unmatched to any gene: 3. The CDR3 spans 17 residues. Per the germline V gene, CDR1 is SGHTA and CDR2 is FQGNSA. The CDR3 DNA reads TGTGCCAGCAGCCGACTAGCGGGAGGGAGCTCCTACAATGAGCAGTTCTTC. As protein: CASSRLAGGSSYNEQFF. The full variable domain, in which reference TRBV7-2 and TRBJ2-1 provide the parts outside the CDR3, is GAGVSQSPSNKVTEKGKDVELRCDPISGHTALYWYRQSLGQGLEFLIYFQGNSAPDKSGLPSDRFSAERTGGSVSTLTIQRTQQEDSAVYLCASSRLAGGSSYNEQFFGPGTRLTVL.

The sample holds a few counts of this clonotype. The chain carries TRBV7-3 and TRBJ2-2; the match to TRBD2 covers 7 bases. The CDR3 totals 13 residues. The V segment lost 8 bases and the J segment 5 bases; nucleotides outside the gene matches: 5. Germline V lookup: CDR1 SGHTA, CDR2 FQGTGA. CDR3 loop: CASSAGRTGELFF. The CDR3 coding sequence is TGTGCCAGCTCAGCGGGAAGAACCGGGGAGCTGTTTTTT.

On this clonotype itself: A much bigger clone sits one base away, suggesting this may be a read error. This chain joins TRBV6-5 and TRBJ2-2, with 7 bases fitting TRBD2. The V gene's germline CDR1 is MNHEY and CDR2 SVGAGI. The CDR3 runs 15 residues. The DNA for the CDR3 is TGTGCCAGCAGGGAAAAGCGGGAACGGACCGGGGAGCTGCTTTTT. Translation: CASREKRERTGELLF.

On this clonotype itself: Given a much more abundant clone one base away, this may be a read error. This chain uses TRBV7-2 with TRBJ1-4; the match to TRBD2 covers 7 bases. The DNA end is a closer match to TRBJ2-3, so the J assignment may be wrong. CDR3 length: 17 residues. Germline assignment: CDR1 SGHTA and CDR2 FQGNSA. In nucleotides, the CDR3 is TGTGCCAGCAGCCCCCTCCCCCAGCTAGCTACGGGGGGTACGCAGTATTTT. Its translation: CASSPLPQLATGGTQYF.

This clonotype was detected a few times. A junction end diverges from the germline sequence, so it may reflect a read error. The chain recombines TRBV2 with TRBJ2-1, with D possibly TRBD2 on 6 matching bases. CDR1 is SNHLY and CDR2 is FYNNEI in the germline V gene. This CDR3 is built from 14 residues. The CDR3, as DNA: TGTGCCGGCAGTGAAGCCGGACTATTCCAAGGGCAGTTCTTC. It encodes CAGSEAGLFQGQFF.

Many counts were recorded for this clonotype. The chain recombines TRBV6-2 or TRBV6-3 with TRBJ2-7; TRBD1 aligns across 8 bases. CDR1 and CDR2 (germline): MNHEY, SVGEGT. CDR3 size: 15 residues. Trimming at V came to 4 bases and at J to 7 bases, leaving 12 bases not matched to a gene. CDR3 coding DNA: TGTGCCAGCAGTTCGTCCCCCGGACAGGGCAGGGAGCAGTACTTC. Its translation is CASSSSPGQGREQYF.

V usage is TRBV30 and J usage is TRBJ1-2; D uncertain. Looked up from germline, CDR1 is GTSNPN and CDR2 is SVGIG (reference sequence). CDR3 size: 11 residues. The V gene lost 0 bases and the J gene lost 4 bases, with 3 bases spanning the gap. In DNA, the CDR3 is TGTGCCTGGAGTGTCCTCTATGGCTACACCTTC. It yields the protein CAWSVLYGYTF.

This clonotype showed up just a few times. Being one base from a much bigger clone, this may be a read error. The chain has TRBV5-1 and TRBJ1-1, with D hard to call. Trimming took 6 bases from V and 11 from J, leaving 20 bases between them. The CDR3 consists of 13 residues. The V gene's germline CDR1 is SGHRS and CDR2 YFSETQ. Here the CDR3 reads CASTDIPDAEAFF. CDR3 nucleotide sequence: TGCGCCAGCACCGATATCCCAGACGCGGAGGCTTTCTTT.

This clonotype was counted between two and nine times. The chain carries TRBV11-2 and TRBJ2-2; D perhaps matches TRBD1 (6 bases). Trimming took off 7 bases at V and 4 bases at J, with 13 bases between the two ends. In germline, CDR1 is SGHAT, CDR2 FQNNGV. The length of the CDR3 is 14 residues. The DNA of the CDR3 is TGTGCCAGCATCCTAACAGGGTCCACCGGGGAGCTGTTTTTT. It codes for CASILTGSTGELFF.

The CDR3 DNA sequence: TGTGCCAGCACCCCGGCGGCCGCTGGGGGCGAGCAGTACTTC. The encoded protein is CASTPAAAGGEQYF. V is TRBV2 and J is TRBJ2-7; D may be TRBD1 or TRBD2 (5 bases each). The V gene lost 7 bases and the J gene lost 6 bases, with 19 bases spanning the gap. The CDR3 totals 14 residues. Germline loops: CDR1 SNHLY, CDR2 FYNNEI.

This clonotype was observed a few times. The V gene is TRBV19, the J gene TRBJ1-5, with 7 nucleotides matching TRBD1. Germline V gene lookup returns CDR1 LNHDA and CDR2 SQIVND (reference sequence). Germline trimming cut 6 bases from V and 1 base from J; bases unmatched to any gene: 15. This CDR3 spans 18 amino acids. DNA for the CDR3: TGTGCCAGTAGGACAGGGATCGGGGTATCCCGAAGCAATCAGCCCCAGCATTTT. Translating gives CASRTGIGVSRSNQPQHF.

This clonotype appeared a few times. The chain is built from TRBV19 and TRBJ2-1; the match to TRBD2 covers 8 bases. This CDR3 has 16 amino acids. Trimming removed 4 bases from V and 3 bases from J; junction bases left unmatched: 8. Germline V gene lookup returns CDR1 LNHDA and CDR2 SQIVND (reference sequence). CDR3 sequence (DNA): TGTGCCAGTAGTAAGGCCGGGACTAGACTCTACAATGAGCAGTTCTTC. Protein: CASSKAGTRLYNEQFF.

For this clonotype: Here the CDR3 omits its conserved ending phenylalanine or tryptophan, so a read error is the likely source. The DNA is omitted, as the CDR3 cannot be located on it reliably, and the CDR3 follows TCRdb's listing. The chain uses TRBV4-1 and TRBJ1-1. The CDR3 region is 14 residues in length, termini included. The V gene's germline CDR1 is MGHRA and CDR2 YSYEKL. This CDR3 is CASRGRHENTEAFI.

The V and J genes are TRBV20-1 and TRBJ2-1; TRBD2 agrees at 8 bases. There are 15 residues in the CDR3. V was clipped by 6 bases and J by 3 bases; unmatched bases: 10. The germline V gene has CDR1 DFQATT and CDR2 SNEGSKA (reference sequence). This CDR3 is CSAPPGLEVYNEQFF. The CDR3 nucleotides read TGCAGTGCCCCCCCGGGACTAGAGGTCTACAATGAGCAGTTCTTC.

This clonotype was seen many times. The chain joins TRBV9 to TRBJ1-1; D perhaps matches TRBD1 (5 bases). From germline, CDR1 is SGDLS and CDR2 YYNGEE. CDR3 size: 15 residues. V lost 3 bases, J lost 4 bases, and 16 bases lay in between. The CDR3 sequence: CASSGGGERGTEAFF. CDR3 bases: TGTGCCAGCAGCGGTGGAGGGGAGCGGGGCACTGAAGCTTTCTTT.

This clonotype was detected many times. The chain combines TRBV19 with TRBJ2-1; D gene ambiguous. Germline CDR1 is LNHDA and CDR2 is SQIVND (reference sequence). The V end was cut by 5 bases, the J end by 1 base, with 12 bases between. This CDR3 has 15 residues. The CDR3, as DNA: TGTGCCAGTAGTCTACGGACCGGATCCTACAATGAGCAGTTCTTC. This gives the protein CASSLRTGSYNEQFF.